This entry lists 20 T cell receptor beta chains sequenced from one sample in a study of blood T cell repertoires in COVID-19. This table comes from immunoSEQ multiplex PCR, and its TCRdb copy is limited to in-frame clones, with some not included. The sample records around 180,000 clones, roughly 85% being singletons. Sequencing was performed on peripheral blood. The receptors derive from a human donor with active or convalescent COVID-19. The donor label of this sample is uncertain.

The V gene is TRBV2, the J gene TRBJ2-2; 9 positions match TRBD1. Germline assignment: CDR1 SNHLY and CDR2 FYNNEI. The CDR3 has 14 residues. The trim removed 10 bases at V and 5 bases at J, leaving 8 bases unmatched. The CDR3 DNA follows: TGTGCCACTCGGACAGGGGAGGGTACCGGGGAGCTGTTTTTT. Translated: CATRTGEGTGELFF.

The genes are TRBV5-1 and TRBJ1-2; D ambiguous. The V end was cut by 0 bases, the J end by 2 bases, with 14 bases between. In germline, CDR1 is SGHRS, CDR2 YFSETQ. The CDR3 runs 16 residues. The CDR3 loop is CASSLVPAGVNYGYTF. CDR3 nucleotide sequence: TGCGCCAGCAGCTTGGTCCCTGCGGGAGTCAACTATGGCTACACCTTC.

The rearrangement uses TRBV24-1 and TRBJ2-3, with TRBD2 matching 8 bases. Germline values: CDR1 KGHDR, CDR2 SFDVKD. This CDR3 region has 16 residues. V shed 2 bases and J 5 bases; nucleotides not matched to a gene: 8. CDR3 region: CATSDYRSGGVDTQYF. The CDR3 nucleotides are TGTGCCACCAGTGATTACCGCTCCGGGGGGGTAGATACGCAGTATTTT.

The chain recombines TRBV4-1 with TRBJ1-5; TRBD1 aligns across 11 bases. This CDR3 is 16 amino acids long. J was trimmed by 8 bases and V by 0 bases; bases with no gene match: 6. The germline CDR1 and CDR2 sequences are MGHRA and YSYEKL. The CDR3 loop is CASSQEGTGGMEPQHF. CDR3 in DNA: TGCGCCAGCAGCCAAGAGGGGACAGGGGGGATGGAGCCCCAGCATTTT.

The chain couples TRBV10-2 to TRBJ2-7, with a weak D call TRBD1 (10 bases). From germline, CDR1 is WSHSY and CDR2 SAAADI. V was pared by 4 bases and J by 4 bases, with 29 bases between. This CDR3 spans 19 amino acids. CDR3 residues: CASSVADRGRDSGRYEQYF. The CDR3 bases are TGCGCCAGCAGTGTCGCGGACAGGGGGAGAGATAGCGGGAGATACGAGCAGTACTTC.

The genes are TRBV3-1 (or the pseudogene TRBV3-2) and TRBJ2-2; 12 bases are shared with TRBD2. Trimming removed 4 bases from V and 6 bases from J; junction bases left unmatched: 9. This CDR3 has 17 amino acids. Per germline, CDR1 LGHDT and CDR2 YNNKEL (reference sequence). Here the CDR3 DNA reads TGTGCCAGCAGCCGGAGGGCTAGCGGGGGGGCGGCCGGGGAGCTGTTTTTT. This sequence encodes CASSRRASGGAAGELFF.

The count of this clone is one. The rearrangement links TRBV14 to TRBJ1-1; a possible D gene is TRBD1 (5 bases). The CDR3 spans 14 residues. Germline-derived CDR1 and CDR2 are SGHDN and FVKESK. With 0 bases removed from V and 4 bases from J, the gap between germline ends came to 9 bases. The chain's CDR3 is CASSQELGGTEAFF. For the CDR3, the DNA is TGTGCCAGCAGCCAAGAATTGGGGGGCACTGAAGCTTTCTTT.

V usage is TRBV14 and J usage is TRBJ1-2; the match to TRBD1 covers 7 bases. Germline assignment: CDR1 SGHDN and CDR2 FVKESK. Trimming removed 4 bases from V and 0 bases from J; junction bases left unmatched: 5. The CDR3 spans 15 residues. The CDR3 region has the DNA TGTGCCAGCAGCCCTCCGGGACAGTCTAACTATGGCTACACCTTC. Residues: CASSPPGQSNYGYTF. The whole variable domain, filled in from reference TRBV14 and TRBJ1-2, reads EAGVTQFPSHSVIEKGQTVTLRCDPISGHDNLYWYRRVMGKEIKFLLHFVKESKQDESGMPNNRFLAERTGGTYSTLKVQPAELEDSGVYFCASSPPGQSNYGYTFGSGTRLTVV.

V usage is TRBV18 and J usage is TRBJ2-1, with D unresolved. Deletions cut 3 bases from V and 3 bases from J, with 9 bases between. The CDR3 loop spans 14 amino acids. Germline-derived CDR1 and CDR2 are KGHSH and LQKENI. The CDR3 spells CASSPTESYNEQFF. CDR3 nucleotide sequence: TGTGCCAGCTCACCTACAGAGAGCTACAATGAGCAGTTCTTC.

The chain combines TRBV6-4 with TRBJ1-2, with TRBD1 as a possible D gene (6 bases). Germline-derived CDR1 and CDR2 are MRHNA and SNTAGT. V dropped 3 bases and J dropped 2 bases, with 10 bases sitting between them. This CDR3 is 14 amino acids long. The CDR3 reads CASSDSTGNYGYTF. CDR3 nucleotide sequence: TGTGCCAGCAGTGATTCGACAGGCAACTATGGCTACACCTTC.

The gene calls are TRBV24-1 and TRBJ1-2, with 10 bases aligning to TRBD1. The CDR3 has 16 amino acids. The germline V gene encodes CDR1 KGHDR and CDR2 SFDVKD. V was pared by 0 bases and J by 4 bases, with 4 bases of the junction left unmatched. CDR3 nucleotides: TGTGCCACCAGTGATTTGGGGGACAGGGGTGTCTATGGCTACACCTTC. As protein: CATSDLGDRGVYGYTF.

The chain couples TRBV4-3 to TRBJ1-2; 8 bases map to TRBD1. The V segment lost 4 bases and the J segment 3 bases; nucleotides outside the gene matches: 4. Per the germline V gene, CDR1 is LGHNA and CDR2 is YSLEER. This CDR3 has 14 amino acids. The CDR3 here is CASSRGQGDYGYTF. The CDR3 DNA reads as TGCGCCAGCAGCCGAGGACAGGGTGACTATGGCTACACCTTC.

This clone was found once. The chain has TRBV10-2 and TRBJ2-4, with 8 bases matching TRBD2. The V gene end was trimmed by 7 bases and the J gene end by 8 bases; junction bases not matched to a gene: 28. The CDR3 runs 20 residues. CDR1 and CDR2 (germline): WSHSY, SAAADI. DNA of the CDR3: TGCGCCAGCATGTCCGGGGGGGTTAGCCCCAGTACCTATCACGGGGACATTCAGTACTTC. It codes for CASMSGGVSPSTYHGDIQYF.

The chain links TRBV7-2 to TRBJ1-2; 7 nucleotides match TRBD1. The junction had 6 bases not matched to a gene; V was cut back by 6 bases and J by 5 bases. Per the germline V gene, CDR1 is SGHTA and CDR2 is FQGNSA. CDR3 length: 13 residues. The DNA for the CDR3 is TGTGCCAGCAGTCCCTCGACAGGGTATGGCTACACCTTC. Translated, it gives CASSPSTGYGYTF.

V gene TRBV7-9 combines with J gene TRBJ2-3; maybe TRBD1 (6 bases). The V end lost 4 bases, the J end lost 6 bases, and 20 bases lay between the germline ends. This CDR3 has 16 residues. Germline CDR1 is SEHNR and CDR2 is FQNEAQ (reference sequence). DNA of the CDR3: TGTGCCAGCAGCTCCGCTCTAGGGGTTAGGGGGGATACGCAGTATTTT. The encoded protein is CASSSALGVRGDTQYF.

The chain uses TRBV9 and TRBJ1-2; tentatively, D is TRBD1 (6 bases). Germline CDR1 reads SGDLS; CDR2 reads YYNGEE. The CDR3 has 15 amino acids. V was cut by 3 bases and J by 5 bases, with 17 bases left in between. The CDR3 reads CASSAGGARGYGYTF. CDR3 DNA: TGTGCCAGCAGCGCCGGGGGGGCGCGGGGTTATGGCTACACCTTC.

The chain links TRBV6-6 to TRBJ2-4; possibly TRBD1 for D (6 bases). Trimming left V 4 bases short and J 4 bases short, with 11 bases between. Germline CDR1 is MNHNY and CDR2 is SVGAGI (reference sequence). This CDR3 region has 14 residues. The CDR3 is CASSSAGDKNIQYF. DNA of the CDR3: TGTGCCAGCAGTTCGGCAGGGGATAAAAACATTCAGTACTTC.

The rearrangement joins TRBV5-5 to TRBJ1-2; TRBD1 matches at 8 bases. The V and J ends lost 5 bases and 2 bases, in that order; junction bases with no gene match: 11. This CDR3 region has 16 residues. CDR1 SGHKS and CDR2 YYEKEE come from the germline V gene (reference sequence). This chain's CDR3 is CASRQGGQILNYGYTF. CDR3 nucleotide sequence: TGTGCCAGCAGACAGGGGGGACAGATACTAAACTATGGCTACACCTTC.

V is TRBV9 and J is TRBJ2-1; D perhaps matches TRBD2 (6 bases). The V gene's germline CDR1 is SGDLS and CDR2 YYNGEE. This CDR3 is 13 amino acids long. The V and J ends lost 0 bases and 9 bases respectively, with 10 bases between them. The CDR3: CASSVEEGGEQFF. As DNA, the CDR3 is TGTGCCAGCAGCGTAGAGGAGGGAGGTGAGCAGTTCTTC. The variable domain in full, with the rest retrieved from reference TRBV9 and TRBJ2-1, is DSGVTQTPKHLITATGQRVTLRCSPRSGDLSVYWYQQSLDQGLQFLIQYYNGEERAKGNILERFSAQQFPDLHSELNLSSLELGDSALYFCASSVEEGGEQFFGPGTRLTVL.

The chain carries TRBV19 and TRBJ1-5; D is ambiguous. Trimming cost V 7 bases and J 3 bases, with 13 bases left between them. CDR3 size: 14 residues. CDR1 and CDR2 (germline): LNHDA, SQIVND (reference sequence). For the CDR3, the DNA is TGTGCCAGTACGGTCCTCCAAAACAATCAGCCCCAGCATTTT. The encoded protein is CASTVLQNNQPQHF.